This T cell receptor (beta chain) was found in a study of blood T cell repertoires in COVID-19. Study background: Sites in the United States, Italy and Spain provided acute and convalescent COVID-19 samples. PBMCs, B-cell-depleted T cells, or T cells provided the cDNA or gDNA that made up the material.

This clone was detected a few times. Trimming stripped 4 bases from V and 7 bases from J, with 17 bases between. This CDR3 spans 15 amino acids. Germline V gene sequence: CDR1 SEHNR, CDR2 FQNEAQ (reference sequence). In the original analysis: Quantification of nucleated cells was approximated via reference gene primer amplification. Repertoires were generated with immunoSEQ multiplex PCR, while TCRdb's copy carries only in-frame clones and drops some. V, J and clone size are taken as reported in that table, and D and trimming were inferred from the DNA itself. Of around 230,000 clones in the sample, around 83% were seen once.

The TCR sequence derives from a woman aged 60-75 years with active or convalescent COVID-19. This chain uses TRBV7-9 with TRBJ2-1; maybe TRBD1 (6 bases). Sequencing used peripheral blood. This CDR3 reads CASSYRQVAGNEQFF. The CDR3, as DNA: TGTGCCAGCAGCTACCGACAGGTAGCCGGAAATGAGCAGTTCTTC.